These 14 T cell receptor beta chains originate from one sample sequenced in a study of blood T cells in healthy people across ages. It was with a sample-barcoded 5' primer and a J-beta primer mix that a second PCR of roughly 7 to 12 cycles was run. TCRdb re-analysed the 5' RACE reads in MiXCR, keeping a single row per CDR3 protein. The sample lists some 850,000 distinct CDR3 sequences; roughly 24% were seen once. The sample also formed part of further work on T cells of mothers and their children.

The source material was blood. The receptors here all came from a boy aged 5-17 years in good health.

This clonotype was counted between two and nine times. V usage is TRBV15 and J usage is TRBJ1-2; D gene uncertain. This CDR3 spans 13 amino acids. From germline, CDR1 is LNHNV and CDR2 YYDKDF (reference sequence). V was clipped by 9 bases and J by 8 bases, with 19 bases between them. CDR3 coding DNA: TGTGCCACGGGTGCGAGGGAGAGTTACGGCTACACCTTC. The encoded protein is CATGARESYGYTF.

V usage is TRBV4-1 and J usage is TRBJ2-3, with TRBD1 matching 9 bases. Per germline, CDR1 MGHRA and CDR2 YSYEKL. The CDR3 contains 14 residues. V was clipped by 2 bases and J by 8 bases; unmatched bases: 5. The CDR3 coding sequence is TGCGCCAGCAGCCAACGACAGGGGGAAGGTACGCAGTATTTT. Its translation is CASSQRQGEGTQYF.

The chain combines TRBV12-3 or TRBV12-4 with TRBJ1-5, with a weak D call TRBD1 (5 bases). The CDR3 totals 12 residues. Trimming stripped 6 bases from V and 7 bases from J, with 10 bases between. The CDR3 DNA is TGTGCCAGCAGCCAAGGGGAACAGCCCCAGCATTTT. As protein: CASSQGEQPQHF.

This clonotype has just a few counts. V and J are TRBV4-2 and TRBJ2-5; D is unresolved. The assigned J gene may be wrong: the sequence end matches TRBJ2-7 better. Germline-derived CDR1 and CDR2 are LGHNA and YNFKEQ. The CDR3 length is 13 residues. This CDR3 is CASSQEVGNEQYF. DNA for the CDR3: TGTGCCAGCAGCCAAGAGGTAGGAAACGAGCAGTACTTC.

The V gene is TRBV7-9, the J gene TRBJ2-2, with TRBD2 matching over 9 bases. The germline gives CDR1 SEHNR, CDR2 FQNEAQ (reference sequence). This CDR3 is built from 19 residues. Trimming removed 1 base from V and 5 bases from J; junction bases left unmatched: 14. The CDR3 sequence: CASSLGSASGDYRTGELFF. CDR3 DNA sequence: TGTGCCAGCAGCTTAGGATCGGCTAGCGGGGATTATAGGACCGGGGAGCTGTTTTTT.

V is TRBV10-2 and J is TRBJ2-5; 7 bases map to TRBD1. The germline V gene has CDR1 WSHSY and CDR2 SAAADI. V trimming: 7 bases; J trimming: 11 bases; junction bases outside the gene matches: 7. There are 11 residues in the CDR3. The CDR3 region has the DNA TGCGCCAGCACCAGGGACAGCAGGCAGTACTTC. Protein sequence: CASTRDSRQYF.

The chain uses TRBV12-3 or TRBV12-4 and TRBJ2-5; 7 positions match TRBD1. The CDR3 is 14 residues long. Losses at the gene ends were 3 bases for V and 4 bases for J; bases not matched to a gene: 5. Written as DNA, the CDR3 is TGTGCCAGCAGTTTGAGGGGGCGCGCAGAGACCCAGTACTTC. It codes for CASSLRGRAETQYF.

The V gene is TRBV29-1, the J gene TRBJ1-2, with D tentatively TRBD1 (6 bases). The CDR3 runs 12 residues. Germline CDR1 SQVTM, CDR2 ANQGSEA. V was clipped by 6 bases and J by 4 bases, with 12 bases between them. This CDR3 reads CSVATGTYGYTF. CDR3 in DNA: TGCAGCGTAGCTACAGGGACCTATGGCTACACCTTC.

The chain uses TRBV24-1 and TRBJ2-3, with 9 bases identical to TRBD2. The CDR3 consists of 18 residues. The germline V gene has CDR1 KGHDR and CDR2 SFDVKD. The J segment lost 4 bases and the V segment lost 3 bases, leaving 13 bases of the junction unmatched. This CDR3 reads CATSDPRMRGGQADTQYF. DNA for the CDR3: TGTGCCACCAGTGATCCCCGTATGCGGGGGGGCCAGGCAGATACGCAGTATTTT.

This clonotype was seen only once. The chain carries TRBV20-1 and TRBJ1-4; D unresolved. The V end lost 2 bases, the J end lost 7 bases, and 14 bases lay between the germline ends. The CDR3 spans 14 residues. From germline, CDR1 is DFQATT and CDR2 SNEGSKA (reference sequence). Here the CDR3 DNA reads TGCAGTGCTAGACTTCACGGGATAGGTGAAAAACTGTTTTTT. Translation: CSARLHGIGEKLFF.

The chain has TRBV27 and TRBJ2-1, with TRBD1 matching 8 bases. The CDR3 is 15 amino acids. V dropped 2 bases and J dropped 4; count of bases not matched to a gene: 4. Germline V gene lookup returns CDR1 MNHEY and CDR2 SMNVEV (reference sequence). The CDR3 DNA reads TGTGCCAGCAGTTTACAGGGGGCGATGTACAATGAGCAGTTCTTC. This gives the protein CASSLQGAMYNEQFF.

The chain couples TRBV6-5 to TRBJ1-5; D is undetermined. Trimming took off 2 bases at V and 0 bases at J, with 5 bases between the two ends. CDR1 and CDR2 (germline): MNHEY, SVGAGI. The length of the CDR3 is 14 residues. DNA for the CDR3: TGTGCCAGCAGTTACCGCAATAGCAATCAGCCCCAGCATTTT. Translation: CASSYRNSNQPQHF.

The rearrangement links TRBV20-1 to TRBJ2-1; D is possibly TRBD2 (5 bases). Germline V lookup: CDR1 DFQATT, CDR2 SNEGSKA (reference sequence). The CDR3 has 15 residues. V was cut by 1 base and J by 6 bases, with 16 bases left in between. CDR3 amino acids: CSARGAGLLSNEQFF. In DNA form, the CDR3 reads TGCAGTGCTAGAGGGGCCGGACTCCTAAGCAATGAGCAGTTCTTC.

The sample holds a few counts of this clonotype. V gene TRBV12-3 or TRBV12-4 combines with J gene TRBJ2-5, with TRBD2 matching over 8 bases. The CDR3 is 16 amino acids. V lost 2 bases, J lost 3 bases, and 8 bases stayed unmatched. The CDR3: CASSLRSGGLKETQYF. The CDR3 bases are TGTGCCAGCAGTTTAAGGAGCGGGGGATTAAAAGAGACCCAGTACTTC.